A selection of T cell receptor beta chains follows, all from one sample in a study of blood T cell repertoires in COVID-19. Assay used: immunoSEQ multiplex PCR; TCRdb lists only in-frame clones, some missing. The data show approximately 180,000 clones, around nine tenths seen once. The specimen was peripheral blood. Receptors were obtained from a woman aged 70-85 years with COVID-19, enrolled during active disease. The CDR3 runs from the conserved cysteine through the conserved F or W. Each record gives: J gene, V gene, D gene, clone size, CDR3 protein, CDR3 DNA. A D gene is named only where the DNA matches it firmly. The size of a clone is reported for some rows only, either as once, few or many, or as a class for expanded clones.

J: TRBJ2-7; V: TRBV15; D: -; size: few; CDR3: CATSRGHTGFYEQYF; DNA: TGTGCCACCAGCAGAGGGCACACGGGTTTCTACGAGCAGTACTTC
J: TRBJ1-3; V: TRBV7-7; D: -; size: few; CDR3: CASSLFEVGAAGNTIYF; DNA: TGTGCTAGCAGCTTGTTCGAGGTGGGGGCGGCTGGAAACACCATATATTTT
J: TRBJ2-5; V: TRBV5-1; D: -; size: -; CDR3: CASSLQETQYF; DNA: TGCGCCAGCAGCCTTCAAGAGACCCAGTACTTC
J: TRBJ1-5; V: TRBV27; D: -; size: once; CDR3: CASRQGAEPQHF; DNA: TGTGCCAGCAGACAGGGAGCGGAGCCCCAGCATTTT
J: TRBJ1-5; V: TRBV28; D: -; size: few; CDR3: CASSLIPHRGDQPQHF; DNA: TGTGCCAGCAGTTTAATCCCTCACCGGGGAGATCAGCCCCAGCATTTT
J: TRBJ2-7; V: TRBV12-3/TRBV12-4; D: -; size: -; CDR3: CASQYQGQGGQYF; DNA: TGTGCCAGCCAATACCAGGGGCAGGGCGGGCAGTACTTC
J: TRBJ2-7; V: TRBV3-1/TRBV3-2; D: TRBD2; size: once; CDR3: CASRDPGTIQYF; DNA: TGTGCCAGCAGAGACCCAGGGACTATACAGTACTTC
J: TRBJ1-5; V: TRBV9; D: -; size: -; CDR3: CASSTGTLGQPQHF; DNA: TGTGCCAGCAGTACCGGGACTCTCGGGCAGCCCCAGCATTTT
J: TRBJ2-7; V: TRBV9; D: -; size: -; CDR3: CASSGGGRGFEQYF; DNA: TGTGCCAGCAGCGGCGGAGGGCGAGGGTTCGAGCAGTACTTC
J: TRBJ1-2; V: TRBV7-9; D: TRBD1; size: -; CDR3: CASSLSGTDYGYTF; DNA: TGTGCCAGCAGCTTGTCTGGGACAGACTATGGCTACACCTTC
J: TRBJ2-7; V: TRBV30; D: TRBD2; size: -; CDR3: CAWRGEGRYEQYF; DNA: TGTGCCTGGAGGGGGGAGGGCCGCTACGAGCAGTACTTC
J: TRBJ1-6; V: TRBV7-9; D: TRBD1; size: -; CDR3: CASSAQGQRNSPLHF; DNA: TGTGCCAGCAGCGCCCAGGGACAGAGGAATTCACCCCTCCACTTT
J: TRBJ2-5; V: TRBV11-1; D: -; size: -; CDR3: CASSPAGETQYF; DNA: TGTGCCAGCAGTCCGGCAGGGGAGACCCAGTACTTC
J: TRBJ2-1; V: TRBV12-1; D: -; size: -; CDR3: CASSFGGGRTYNEQFF; DNA: TGTGCCAGCAGCTTTGGAGGCGGGAGGACTTACAATGAGCAGTTCTTC
J: TRBJ2-7; V: TRBV3-1/TRBV3-2; D: TRBD1; size: few; CDR3: CASSQGQGVEQYF; DNA: TGTGCCAGCAGCCAGGGACAGGGGGTCGAGCAGTACTTC
J: TRBJ2-3; V: TRBV24-1; D: -; size: once; CDR3: CATSDSDYHTDTQYF; DNA: TGTGCCACCAGTGATTCCGACTACCACACAGATACGCAGTATTTT
J: TRBJ2-1; V: TRBV11-1; D: -; size: -; CDR3: CASSEGLYNEQFF; DNA: TGTGCCAGCAGCGAAGGACTGTACAATGAGCAGTTCTTC
J: TRBJ2-7; V: TRBV7-2; D: -; size: -; CDR3: CASSLGGRWDEQYF; DNA: TGTGCCAGCAGCTTGGGGGGGCGGTGGGACGAGCAGTACTTC
J: TRBJ2-5; V: TRBV4-2; D: -; size: -; CDR3: CASSPRDKRETQYF; DNA: TGTGCCAGCAGCCCACGAGACAAGCGGGAGACCCAGTACTTC
J: TRBJ2-1; V: TRBV9; D: TRBD2; size: -; CDR3: CASSVVAGEQFF; DNA: TGTGCCAGCAGCGTAGTAGCGGGTGAGCAGTTCTTC
J: TRBJ1-4; V: TRBV7-9; D: TRBD1; size: once; CDR3: CASSLRTGPNEKLFF; DNA: TGTGCCAGCAGCTTAAGGACAGGGCCTAATGAAAAACTGTTTTTT
J: TRBJ2-7; V: TRBV27; D: TRBD1; size: -; CDR3: CASLSSGTGPYEQYF; DNA: TGTGCCAGCTTAAGTTCCGGGACAGGTCCCTACGAGCAGTACTTC
J: TRBJ1-1; V: TRBV5-5; D: -; size: -; CDR3: CASSPWLGRDTEAFF; DNA: TGTGCCAGCAGCCCTTGGTTGGGGAGGGACACTGAAGCTTTCTTT
J: TRBJ2-1; V: TRBV9; D: TRBD2; size: once; CDR3: CASSVNTGTSGYEQFF; DNA: TGTGCCAGCAGCGTAAACACCGGGACTAGCGGGTATGAGCAGTTCTTC
J: TRBJ1-1; V: TRBV6-5; D: -; size: few; CDR3: CASSYGAEGTEAFF; DNA: TGTGCCAGCAGTTACGGGGCGGAGGGGACTGAAGCTTTCTTT
J: TRBJ1-2; V: TRBV30; D: TRBD1; size: -; CDR3: CAWRKLDRVGYTF; DNA: TGTGCCTGGAGAAAACTCGACAGGGTTGGCTACACCTTC
J: TRBJ1-2; V: TRBV19; D: -; size: once; CDR3: CASKDTTKRYGYTF; DNA: TGTGCCAGTAAGGACACAACTAAGAGGTATGGCTACACCTTC
J: TRBJ2-2; V: TRBV4-2; D: -; size: few; CDR3: CASSPRVPPGELFF; DNA: TGTGCCAGCAGCCCGAGGGTCCCGCCCGGGGAGCTGTTTTTT
J: TRBJ1-1; V: TRBV5-6; D: -; size: -; CDR3: CASTILLYQGTEAFF; DNA: TGTGCCAGCACCATCCTCCTCTACCAGGGGACTGAAGCTTTCTTT
J: TRBJ2-7; V: TRBV29-1; D: -; size: -; CDR3: CSINSGYEQYF; DNA: TGCAGCATTAATTCGGGTTACGAGCAGTACTTC
J: TRBJ1-2; V: TRBV28; D: -; size: -; CDR3: CASSLPRGLGYTF; DNA: TGTGCCAGCAGTTTACCCCGGGGACTTGGCTACACCTTC
J: TRBJ2-1; V: TRBV7-9; D: TRBD1; size: few; CDR3: CASMGQGSLDEQFF; DNA: TGTGCCAGCATGGGACAGGGGAGTTTGGATGAGCAGTTCTTC
J: TRBJ1-5; V: TRBV24-1; D: TRBD1; size: few; CDR3: CATSTGGGNQPQHF; DNA: TGTGCCACCAGTACAGGGGGGGGTAATCAGCCCCAGCATTTT
J: TRBJ1-1; V: TRBV7-6; D: -; size: once; CDR3: CASSLGTVPDTEAFF; DNA: TGTGCCAGCAGCCTAGGCACAGTTCCGGACACTGAAGCTTTCTTT
J: TRBJ1-1; V: TRBV6-5; D: -; size: -; CDR3: CASSYQGQYYPEAFF; DNA: TGTGCCAGCAGTTACCAAGGACAGTATTACCCTGAAGCTTTCTTT
J: TRBJ1-2; V: TRBV9; D: TRBD1; size: once; CDR3: CASSANRGLNGYTF; DNA: TGTGCCAGCAGCGCGAACAGGGGGTTGAATGGCTACACCTTC
J: TRBJ2-2; V: TRBV5-1; D: TRBD2; size: medium-sized; CDR3: CASSLAAGGPPGELFF; DNA: TGCGCCAGCAGCTTGGCGGCGGGAGGGCCCCCCGGGGAGCTGTTTTTT